This T cell receptor (beta chain) was profiled in a study of T cell repertoires in ileal Crohn's disease. Study-level background: Surgery for a complication: stricturing in around 60%, penetrating in about 40%. M6 samples are neoterminal ileum biopsies from postoperative colonoscopy. Study-level points and caveats: Endoscopy was done a median roughly 6.9 months after surgery.

This CDR3 region has 15 residues. Germline-derived CDR1 and CDR2 are LNHDA and SQIVND (reference sequence). Losses at the gene ends were 3 bases for V and 6 bases for J; bases not matched to a gene: 7. To note about this clone: The antigen is undetermined.

This sample's time point: neoterminal ileum biopsy at postoperative endoscopy, about 6 months after surgery. Data came from immunoSEQ multiplex PCR; TCRdb stores just in-frame clones and leaves some out. The data contain roughly 60,000 clones, around nine tenths of them seen just once; the ten biggest clones take up approximately 2%. Material for sequencing was ileal tissue. V and J are TRBV19 and TRBJ1-2; TRBD1 matches at 10 bases. This TCR was recovered from an adult with Crohn's disease. The CDR3 DNA reads as TGTGCCAGTAGTATTACCGGGACAGGGGTTGATGGCTACACCTTC. Residues: CASSITGTGVDGYTF.